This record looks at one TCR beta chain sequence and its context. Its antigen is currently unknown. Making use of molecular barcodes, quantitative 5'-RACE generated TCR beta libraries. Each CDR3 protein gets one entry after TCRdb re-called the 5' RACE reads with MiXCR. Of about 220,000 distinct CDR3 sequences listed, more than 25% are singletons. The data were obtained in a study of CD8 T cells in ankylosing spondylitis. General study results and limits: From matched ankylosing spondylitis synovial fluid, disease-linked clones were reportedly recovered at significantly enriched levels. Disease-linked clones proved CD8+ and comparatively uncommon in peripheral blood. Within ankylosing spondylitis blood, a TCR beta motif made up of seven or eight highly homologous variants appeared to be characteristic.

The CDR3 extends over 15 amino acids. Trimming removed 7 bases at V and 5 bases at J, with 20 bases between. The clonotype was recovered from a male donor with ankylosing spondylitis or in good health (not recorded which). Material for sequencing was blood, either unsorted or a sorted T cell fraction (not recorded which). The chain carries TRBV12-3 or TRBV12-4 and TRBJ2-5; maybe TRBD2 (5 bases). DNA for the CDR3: TGTGCCAGCAATCTCCGGGAAGTCTTTCCGGAGACCCAGTACTTC. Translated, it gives CASNLREVFPETQYF.